These 26 T cell receptor beta chains came from one sample sequenced in a study of T cell responses to AZD1222 COVID-19 vaccine. Sequencing used immunoSEQ multiplex PCR; TCRdb keeps in-frame clones, though not all of them. Found here are some 150,000 clones, more than 70% of them singletons; the top ten hold 2.5% to 3.5%. This specimen consisted of peripheral blood, obtained 28 days after the second AZD1222 dose. These receptors were collected from an adult who received the AZD1222 COVID-19 vaccine.

The V call is TRBV9, the J call TRBJ1-6; tentative D call: TRBD1 (5 bases). Trimming shortened V by 5 bases and J by 7 bases, and 16 bases separated the two germline ends. Germline V gene data show CDR1 as SGDLS and CDR2 as YYNGEE. CDR3 length equals 15 residues. The CDR3 sequence: CASSGGTGANSPLHF. CDR3 bases: TGTGCCAGCAGTGGTGGCACAGGTGCCAATTCACCCCTCCACTTT.

For this clone: Sequence at one end of the junction differs from germline and may be a read error. V and J are TRBV28 and TRBJ2-7; 8 nucleotides agree with TRBD1. Looked up from germline, CDR1 is MDHEN and CDR2 is SYDVKM. CDR3 length: 12 residues. The CDR3 sequence: CASSLGQAARNF. CDR3 nucleotide sequence: TGTGCCAGCAGTTTGGGACAGGCGGCGAGGAACTTC.

The J gene is TRBJ1-1, the V gene TRBV29-1; no firm D call. V dropped 6 bases and J dropped 4 bases, with 6 bases sitting between them. This CDR3 has 10 amino acids. The germline V gene has CDR1 SQVTM and CDR2 ANQGSEA. The CDR3 DNA reads as TGCAGCGTACAAGTCACTGAAGCTTTCTTT. Translated, it gives CSVQVTEAFF.

This chain joins TRBV5-6 and TRBJ2-7, with D possibly matching TRBD1 (5 bases). V was pared by 4 bases and J by 2 bases, with 22 bases between. The CDR3 runs 17 residues. Germline CDR1 SGHDT, CDR2 YYEEEE. Here the CDR3 DNA reads TGTGCCAGCAGCCGACGCAGCGAAAGACAGAGAGCCTACGAGCAGTACTTC. This codes for CASSRRSERQRAYEQYF.

The J gene is TRBJ2-5, the V gene TRBV5-1; D unclear. The germline V gene encodes CDR1 SGHRS and CDR2 YFSETQ. The CDR3 is 12 amino acids. V lost 3 bases and J lost 3, with 6 bases in between. CDR3 protein: CASSWMEETQYF. CDR3 coding DNA: TGCGCCAGCAGCTGGATGGAAGAGACCCAGTACTTC.

The chain combines TRBV5-1 with TRBJ2-7, with no clear D. Per germline, CDR1 SGHRS and CDR2 YFSETQ. The V gene lost 0 bases and the J gene lost 6 bases, with 19 bases spanning the gap. The CDR3 contains 16 residues. The CDR3 spells CASSLDLLGYSPEQYF. CDR3 nucleotides: TGCGCCAGCAGCTTGGACCTACTGGGGTACTCCCCCGAGCAGTACTTC.

The chain has TRBV28 and TRBJ2-4; TRBD1 agrees at 7 bases. After removal of 9 bases from V and 5 bases from J, the junction contained 10 bases not matched to a gene. Germline V gene lookup returns CDR1 MDHEN and CDR2 SYDVKM. The CDR3 sequence is 14 residues long. CDR3 nucleotides: TGTGCCAGTTCTAGGACAGGACAGCAAAACATTCAGTACTTC. As protein: CASSRTGQQNIQYF.

The chain employs TRBV6-5 and TRBJ2-1; D remains unclear. The ends were cut back, 6 bases at V and 4 bases at J, with 10 bases in the middle. The CDR3 is 13 residues long. Germline V lookup: CDR1 MNHEY, CDR2 SVGAGI. CDR3 residues: CASRKGIYNEQFF. CDR3 coding DNA: TGTGCCAGCAGGAAGGGCATTTACAATGAGCAGTTCTTC.

V is TRBV5-1 and J is TRBJ2-5; a weak D match, TRBD1 (5 bases). V was cut by 5 bases and J by 5 bases, with 13 bases left in between. The length of the CDR3 is 13 residues. Germline V gives CDR1 SGHRS, CDR2 YFSETQ. The CDR3 loop is CASSRARGETQYF. The CDR3 DNA reads TGCGCCAGCAGTCGTGCTAGGGGCGAGACCCAGTACTTC. Full variable domain (missing parts from reference TRBV5-1 and TRBJ2-5): KAGVTQTPRYLIKTRGQQVTLSCSPISGHRSVSWYQQTPGQGLQFLFEYFSETQRNKGNFPGRFSGRQFSNSRSEMNVSTLELGDSALYLCASSRARGETQYFGPGTRLLVL.

This clone was observed a few times. The chain joins TRBV2 to TRBJ2-1; the D gene is possibly TRBD2 (5 bases). The CDR3 is 15 amino acids. Germline CDR1 reads SNHLY; CDR2 reads FYNNEI. The ends were cut back, 7 bases at V and 1 base at J, with 14 bases in the middle. As DNA, the CDR3 is TGTGCCAGCACCCAGACTGGAGGTTCCTACAATGAGCAGTTCTTC. As protein: CASTQTGGSYNEQFF. Full variable domain (rest looked up from reference TRBV2 and TRBJ2-1): EPEVTQTPSHQVTQMGQEVILRCVPISNHLYFYWYRQILGQKVEFLVSFYNNEISEKSEIFDDQFSVERPDGSNFTLKIRSTKLEDSAMYFCASTQTGGSYNEQFFGPGTRLTVL.

The V call is TRBV7-9, the J call TRBJ2-3, with D uncertain. Germline lookup yields CDR1 SEHNR and CDR2 FQNEAQ (reference sequence). The CDR3 is made up of 11 amino acids. This chain's CDR3 is CAHLETDTQYF. As DNA, the CDR3 is TGTGCGCACCTTGAGACAGATACGCAGTATTTT.

V gene TRBV7-3 combines with J gene TRBJ2-3; 8 bases agree with TRBD2. After removal of 6 bases from V and 6 bases from J, the junction contained 11 bases not matched to a gene. This CDR3 spans 15 amino acids. Looked up from germline, CDR1 is SGHTA and CDR2 is FQGTGA. CDR3 nucleotides: TGTGCCAGCAGGTCTCCGGGACTAGTAGGGGATACGCAGTATTTT. This encodes CASRSPGLVGDTQYF. The whole variable domain, filled in from reference TRBV7-3 and TRBJ2-3, reads GAGVSQTPSNKVTEKGKYVELRCDPISGHTALYWYRQSLGQGPEFLIYFQGTGAADDSGLPNDRFFAVRPEGSVSTLKIQRTERGDSAVYLCASRSPGLVGDTQYFGPGTRLTVL.

The chain recombines TRBV27 with TRBJ1-1; D uncertain. In germline, CDR1 is MNHEY, CDR2 SMNVEV (reference sequence). CDR3 length: 14 amino acids. V gave up 6 bases and J gave up 1 base, with 12 bases separating them. Here the CDR3 DNA reads TGTGCCAGCAGATTGATTGAAACGAACACTGAAGCTTTCTTT. It is translated as CASRLIETNTEAFF.

In this sample, this clone turned up a few times. The V gene is TRBV25-1, the J gene TRBJ1-5; no clear D. Trimming shortened V by 5 bases and J by 6 bases, and 14 bases separated the two germline ends. The CDR3 contains 14 residues. CDR1 and CDR2 from the germline V gene are MGHDK and SYGVNS. CDR3 in amino acids: CASSRAGGGQPQHF. The CDR3 nucleotides are TGTGCCAGCAGTCGGGCGGGAGGAGGTCAGCCCCAGCATTTT.

This rearrangement joins TRBV4-2 to TRBJ2-5; 9 bases line up with TRBD2. V lost 1 base and J lost 5; bases outside the gene matches: 17. Germline loops: CDR1 LGHNA, CDR2 YNFKEQ. CDR3 size: 19 residues. The CDR3 DNA reads as TGTGCCAGCAGCCAAGGAGGGGGTTCGAGATTAGCGGGGGTGGAGACCCAGTACTTC. Its translation is CASSQGGGSRLAGVETQYF.

This chain joins TRBV29-1 and TRBJ1-4; 7 bases align to TRBD1. V lost 5 bases to trimming and J lost 7 bases; unmatched junction nucleotides: 7. CDR1 SQVTM and CDR2 ANQGSEA come from the germline V gene. The CDR3 runs to 13 residues. CDR3 region: CSVKQGGTEKLFF. In DNA form, the CDR3 reads TGCAGCGTTAAGCAGGGGGGGACTGAAAAACTGTTTTTT.

V and J are TRBV20-1 and TRBJ1-2; 7 bases map to TRBD1. This CDR3 comprises 17 residues. J gave up 0 bases and V 3 bases, and 13 bases lay outside the gene matches. The germline V gene encodes CDR1 DFQATT and CDR2 SNEGSKA (reference sequence). DNA of the CDR3: TGCAGTGCTAGTCGAACCCCGGGACAGCAGACTAACTATGGCTACACCTTC. As protein: CSASRTPGQQTNYGYTF.

V is TRBV28 and J is TRBJ2-1; 8 bases map to TRBD1. This CDR3 region has 15 residues. CDR1 is MDHEN, CDR2 SYDVKM, per germline. J gave up 6 bases and V 6 bases, and 10 bases lay outside the gene matches. The DNA for the CDR3 is TGTGCCAGCAGCCGCGGACAGGGAGCTTTCAATGAGCAGTTCTTC. Translating it yields CASSRGQGAFNEQFF.

The chain links TRBV7-6 to TRBJ2-7; perhaps TRBD2 as D (6 bases). CDR1 is SGHVS and CDR2 is FNYEAQ in the germline V gene. The CDR3 contains 16 residues. The V gene lost 5 bases and the J gene lost 2 bases, with 19 bases spanning the gap. The CDR3 DNA is TGTGCCAGCAGCCCTACTAGCCCCCCGGCACCCTACGAGCAGTACTTC. Protein: CASSPTSPPAPYEQYF.

J is TRBJ1-5 and V is TRBV6-5; D is perhaps TRBD1 (5 bases). This CDR3 region has 15 residues. Trimming took 6 bases from V and 6 from J, leaving 18 bases between them. Germline V gene sequence: CDR1 MNHEY, CDR2 SVGAGI. CDR3 residues: CASRGVGGEGQPQHF. The CDR3 DNA is TGTGCCAGCAGAGGCGTGGGGGGGGAAGGTCAGCCCCAGCATTTT.

The J gene is TRBJ2-7, the V gene TRBV19; TRBD2 matches 16 bases. The CDR3 runs to 16 residues. Germline-derived CDR1 and CDR2 are LNHDA and SQIVND (reference sequence). V lost 6 bases, J lost 7 bases, and 9 bases stayed unmatched. The CDR3 nucleotides are TGTGCCAGTAGCATGGAGGGACTAGCGGGGGGGTTGGAGCAGTACTTC. The encoded protein is CASSMEGLAGGLEQYF.

The J gene is TRBJ1-5, the V gene TRBV7-2; TRBD1 aligns across 8 bases. In germline, CDR1 is SGHTA, CDR2 FQGNSA. J gave up 9 bases and V 6 bases, and 10 bases lay outside the gene matches. This CDR3 region has 14 residues. The CDR3 loop is CASSPDRGDRPQHF. Here the CDR3 DNA reads TGTGCCAGCAGTCCTGACAGGGGAGATAGGCCCCAGCATTTT.

This sequence joins TRBV28 and TRBJ1-4; D not certain. The CDR3 sequence is 14 residues long. The germline V gene encodes CDR1 MDHEN and CDR2 SYDVKM. V shed 6 bases and J shed 0 bases, with 8 bases lying between them. As DNA, the CDR3 is TGTGCCAGCAGGTACACAGCAACTAATGAAAAACTGTTTTTT. Translation: CASRYTATNEKLFF.

The J gene is TRBJ1-2, the V gene TRBV13, with a weak D call TRBD1 (6 bases). The V gene's germline CDR1 is PRHDT and CDR2 FYEKMQ (reference sequence). The V end was cut by 1 base, the J end by 3 bases, with 15 bases between. The CDR3 consists of 16 residues. This chain's CDR3 is CASSLVAAGVYYGYTF. DNA for the CDR3: TGTGCCAGCAGCTTAGTGGCGGCAGGGGTGTACTATGGCTACACCTTC.

This clone was observed a handful of times. This CDR3 is CASSAIGTVNEQYF. The CDR3 DNA reads as TGTGCCAGCAGTGCGATAGGAACAGTCAACGAGCAGTACTTC. This sequence joins TRBV25-1 and TRBJ2-7, with D hard to call. CDR1 MGHDK and CDR2 SYGVNS come from the germline V gene. The length of the CDR3 is 14 residues. Deletions cut 4 bases from V and 5 bases from J, with 15 bases between.

The rearrangement uses TRBV6-5 and TRBJ2-1; 9 nucleotides line up with TRBD1. The CDR3 runs 14 residues. Trimming cost V 2 bases and J 7 bases; bases outside gene matches: 3. Germline V gene data show CDR1 as MNHEY and CDR2 as SVGAGI. This CDR3 is CASSYGQGPNEQFF. The CDR3 nucleotides are TGTGCCAGCAGTTACGGACAGGGGCCGAATGAGCAGTTCTTC.